What follows is one T cell receptor beta chain and its context. The CDR3 is 14 amino acids. Germline loops: CDR1 MNHNS, CDR2 SASEGT. V lost 2 bases, J lost 5 bases, and 12 bases lay in between. The assay was immunoSEQ multiplex PCR, and TCRdb's table has in-frame clones only and misses some. The table lists hundreds of thousands of clones, 86% of them singletons. The record originates from a study of blood T cell repertoires in COVID-19. Study context: PBMCs, B-cell-depleted T cells, or T cells were the source of the cDNA or gDNA that made up the material.

This chain uses TRBV6-1 with TRBJ1-2, with a tentative D call TRBD1 (5 bases). This clonotype originated in a man over 45 with acute or convalescent COVID-19. Sequencing used peripheral blood. CDR3 in amino acids: CASSEPGPPYGYTF. The DNA of the CDR3 is TGTGCCAGCAGTGAACCAGGGCCCCCGTATGGCTACACCTTC.